The source of this TCR beta chain is a study of shared clonotypes between healthy human individuals. Turning to the study itself: CD4 naive cells filled three plates per donor, CD4 memory three, CD8 naive two and CD8 memory one. Findings of the study overall: Clonotypes shared by all four donors outscored non-shared clonotypes in generation probability. What rarefaction showed was incomplete sorted-subset sequencing despite large depth.

Sequencing was performed with immunoSEQ multiplex PCR; in TCRdb, only in-frame clones are kept and a portion is missing. The sample lists about 2.3 million clones, approximately 93% seen once, with around 0.4% in the top ten. Remarks on this clone: The antigen is unknown.

The CDR3 spans 17 residues. Between the trimmed V and J ends, which lost 3 bases and 6 bases, there was a span of 22 bases. CDR1 and CDR2 from the germline V gene are SGHRS and YFSETQ. The V call is TRBV5-1, the J call TRBJ2-1; TRBD2 might be the D (5 bases). Sequences were obtained from naive CD4+ T cells from PBMCs. Regarding subset: CD45RA+ positively selected. The clonotype originates from a man younger than 30 in good health. Some clones in this sample may be carry-over from other donors' samples. The CDR3 here is CASSSPFISRTSNEQFF. The CDR3 DNA reads TGCGCCAGCAGCTCCCCATTTATCTCTCGAACTAGCAATGAGCAGTTCTTC.